This T cell receptor (beta chain) was sequenced for a study of cytomegalovirus exposure and HLA in healthy donors. Study results and caveats: In a later analysis, parvovirus B19, influenza, CMV and Epstein-Barr virus appeared linked to several top co-occurrence clusters. The productive fraction for most TCR beta V segments was about 87% or about 30% in an earlier analysis. The authors confirmed in vitro that three CMV-associated chains were specific for CMV antigens.

The PCR had 60 Vbeta and 13 Jbeta primers. Repertoires were generated with immunoSEQ multiplex PCR, while TCRdb's copy carries only in-frame clones and drops some. The data contain 130,000 to 150,000 clones, around 67% of them seen just once; the ten biggest clones take up around 4%. The CDR3 sequence is 15 residues long. V dropped 2 bases and J dropped 7; count of bases not matched to a gene: 7. Germline V gene lookup returns CDR1 SGHDT and CDR2 YYEEEE. Note on this clone: The antigen remains undetermined.

J is TRBJ1-2 and V is TRBV5-6, with 11 bases that match TRBD1. This TCR derives from a man aged 18 to 30 in good health and CMV-seropositive. Sequenced sample: PBMCs. In nucleotides, the CDR3 is TGTGCCAGCAGCTTAAGGGACAGGGGGATCTCTGGCTACACCTTC. Protein sequence: CASSLRDRGISGYTF.